This section outlines one T cell receptor (beta chain) sequence together with its context. Its antigen is still unknown. This record belongs to a study of blood T cells in healthy people across ages. Primed by a sample-barcoded 5' primer and a J-beta primer mix, a second PCR proceeded for 7 to 11 cycles. Each cDNA molecule was tagged by a template-switch adaptor that had 12 random nucleotides. TCRdb re-analysed the 5' RACE reads in MiXCR, keeping a single row per CDR3 protein. This sample carries 1.5 million to 1.9 million distinct CDR3 sequences, under 55% of them seen once, and the ten largest clones take roughly 3.7%. General observations from the study: More naive CD4+ cells and higher diversity marked long-lived donors relative to aged donors. No conclusive comparison of naive versus antigen-experienced cells was possible with unsorted PBMCs.

What was sequenced was blood. This receptor was taken from a woman aged 18 to 35 in good health.

Here the CDR3 DNA reads TGTGCCAGCAGCTTAAATCGGGCGAGCGGCTACACCTTC. It is translated as CASSLNRASGYTF. V gene TRBV7-3 combines with J gene TRBJ1-2; the D is unclear. This CDR3 has 13 residues. Germline CDR1 and CDR2: SGHTA and FQGTGA. V was pared by 1 base and J by 8 bases, with 11 bases between.